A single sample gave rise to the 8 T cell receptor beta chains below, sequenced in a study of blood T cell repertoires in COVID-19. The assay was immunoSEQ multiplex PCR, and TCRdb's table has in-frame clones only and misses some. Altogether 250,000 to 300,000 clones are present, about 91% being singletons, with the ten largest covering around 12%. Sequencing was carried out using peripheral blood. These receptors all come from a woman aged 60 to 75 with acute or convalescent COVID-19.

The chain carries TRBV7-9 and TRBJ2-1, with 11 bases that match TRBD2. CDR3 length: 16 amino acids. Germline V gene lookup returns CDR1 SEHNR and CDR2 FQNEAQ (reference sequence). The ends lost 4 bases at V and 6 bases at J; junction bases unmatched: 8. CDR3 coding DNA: TGTGCCAGCAGCTACGTTAGCGGGAGGGTCTTCAATGAGCAGTTCTTC. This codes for CASSYVSGRVFNEQFF.

The CDR3 region is CASRDRAYGYTF. The DNA of the CDR3 is TGTGCCAGCAGGGACAGGGCCTATGGCTACACCTTC. This rearrangement joins TRBV27 to TRBJ1-2; 8 bases line up with TRBD1. This CDR3 is 12 amino acids long. Germline values: CDR1 MNHEY, CDR2 SMNVEV (reference sequence). V dropped 6 bases and J dropped 4; count of bases not matched to a gene: 1.

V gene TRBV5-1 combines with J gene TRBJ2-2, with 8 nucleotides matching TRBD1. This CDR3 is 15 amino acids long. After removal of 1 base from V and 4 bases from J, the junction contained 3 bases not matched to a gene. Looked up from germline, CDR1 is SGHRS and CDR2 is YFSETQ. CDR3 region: CASSLMTGVTGELFF. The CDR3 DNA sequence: TGCGCCAGCAGCTTGATGACAGGGGTCACCGGGGAGCTGTTTTTT.

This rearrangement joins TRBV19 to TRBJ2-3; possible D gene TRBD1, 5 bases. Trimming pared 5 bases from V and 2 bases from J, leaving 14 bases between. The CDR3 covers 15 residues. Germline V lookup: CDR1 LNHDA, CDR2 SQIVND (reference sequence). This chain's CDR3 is CASSQGSWYTDTQYF. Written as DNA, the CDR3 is TGTGCCAGTAGTCAGGGCTCATGGTACACAGATACGCAGTATTTT.

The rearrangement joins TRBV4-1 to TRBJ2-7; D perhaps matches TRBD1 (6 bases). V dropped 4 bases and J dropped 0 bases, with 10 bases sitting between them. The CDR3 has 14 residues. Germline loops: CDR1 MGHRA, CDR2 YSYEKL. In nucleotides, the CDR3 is TGCGCCAGCAGCCGGGACACCTACTCCTACGAGCAGTACTTC. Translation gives CASSRDTYSYEQYF.

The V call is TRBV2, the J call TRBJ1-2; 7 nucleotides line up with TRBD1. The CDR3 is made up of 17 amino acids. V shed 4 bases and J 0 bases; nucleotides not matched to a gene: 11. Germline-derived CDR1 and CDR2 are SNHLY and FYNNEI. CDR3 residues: CASSAVRGLDSNYGYTF. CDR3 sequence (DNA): TGTGCCAGCAGTGCAGTAAGGGGGCTCGACTCTAACTATGGCTACACCTTC.

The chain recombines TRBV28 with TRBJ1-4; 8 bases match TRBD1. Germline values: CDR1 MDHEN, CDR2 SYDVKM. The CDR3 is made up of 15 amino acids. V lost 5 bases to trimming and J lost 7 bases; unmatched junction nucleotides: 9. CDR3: CASSLSSTGVEKLFF. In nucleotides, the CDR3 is TGTGCCAGCAGTCTCTCTTCGACAGGGGTTGAAAAACTGTTTTTT.

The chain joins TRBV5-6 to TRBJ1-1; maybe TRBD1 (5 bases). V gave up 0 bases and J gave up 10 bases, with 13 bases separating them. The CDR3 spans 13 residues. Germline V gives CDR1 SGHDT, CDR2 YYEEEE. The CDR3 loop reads CASSLGQLSPAFF. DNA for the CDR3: TGTGCCAGCAGCTTGGGACAGCTGAGTCCAGCTTTCTTT.